This T cell receptor (beta chain) originates from a study of T cells in Graves' hyperthyroidism and ophthalmopathy. Germline V gives CDR1 MNHNS, CDR2 SASEGT. The CDR3 totals 15 residues. The ends lost 5 bases at V and 2 bases at J; junction bases unmatched: 5. This clonotype was seen at least ten times. RNA transcripts gave rise to amplified TCR beta CDR3 regions. With the HTBI primer set, the TCR CDR3 went through a first round of RT-PCR. TCRdb re-called the multiplex PCR reads through MiXCR, storing one row per CDR3 protein. The table lists under 400,000 distinct CDR3 sequences, roughly 15% of them singletons. Subjects aged 18 to 65 presented with newly diagnosed hyperthyroidism of less than 2 months' duration. Lactation, pregnancy, other autoimmune disease or uncontrolled infection excluded patients.

This sequence was found in a man aged 25-45 years with Graves' hyperthyroidism. The sequencing input was blood. The gene calls are TRBV6-1 and TRBJ1-1; 10 nucleotides agree with TRBD1. This chain's CDR3 is CASSRDRGSNTEAFF. DNA of the CDR3: TGTGCCAGCAGTCGGGACAGGGGATCAAACACTGAAGCTTTCTTT.